One sample yielded the 6 T cell receptor beta chains listed below, sequenced in a study of CD8+ T cells in alopecia areata. As the sequencing template, cDNA was produced by extracting RNA and reverse transcribing it. Clones were read by immunoSEQ multiplex PCR, and TCRdb kept only the in-frame ones, dropping some. The repertoire consists of approximately 300,000 clones, none detected only once. On the basis of CD4, CD8alpha, NKG2D, NKG2ACE and other markers, pooled cutaneous lymph node cells were sorted. Sequencing used CD4+ T cells sorted from a lymph node. All receptors derive from a C3H/HeJ mouse with alopecia areata. The strain's MHC type: H2-k.

A word on this clone: Mouse germline and gene names are used. The CDR3 is cut off 4 residues early in the read; its end comes from the germline J gene. The gene calls are TRBV14 and TRBJ2-3; 7 nucleotides agree with TRBD1. Per germline, CDR1 SGHDT and CDR2 FRDEAV. Trimming at V came to 5 bases and at J to 1 base, leaving 7 bases not matched to a gene. The CDR3 consists of 15 residues. The covered CDR3 bases are TGTGCCAGCAGCACCGGGACAGTGGGTGCAGAA. Translating gives CASSTGTVGAE. The whole CDR3 protein reads CASSTGTVGAETLYF.

This clone was seen a handful of times. The gene names here belong to mouse. Sequencing ends 4 residues short of the CDR3 end; the germline J gene provides the rest. The chain couples TRBV19 to TRBJ2-7; TRBD1 agrees at 7 bases. Germline CDR1 and CDR2: FNHDT and SITEND (reference sequence). V was clipped by 0 bases and J by 0 bases; unmatched bases: 3. This CDR3 has 15 amino acids. CDR3 region: CASSIDWDSSYEQYF. Incomplete CDR3 DNA: TGTGCCAGCAGTATAGATTGGGACAGCTCCTAT.

This clone was counted only a few times. Mouse germline and gene names are used. The sequence runs out 4 residues before the end of the CDR3; the remainder is reconstructed from the germline J gene. This sample includes further DNA sequences coding for the same CDR3. The chain joins TRBV1 to TRBJ2-1; 12 bases are a match to TRBD1. From germline, CDR1 is NSQYPW and CDR2 LRSPGD (reference sequence). This CDR3 has 15 amino acids. V was clipped by 4 bases and J by 3 bases; unmatched bases: 1. The CDR3 here is CTCSGGQGAYAEQFF. Incomplete CDR3 DNA: TGCACCTGCAGTGGGGGACAGGGGGCCTATGCT. Supplemented by reference TRBV1 and TRBJ2-1, the full variable domain reads VTLLEQNPRWRLVPRGQAVNLRCILKNSQYPWMSWYQQDLQKQLQWLFTLRSPGDKEVKSLPGADYLATRVTDTELRLQVANMSQGRTLYCTCSGGQGAYAEQFFGPGTRLTVL.

For this clone: Germline and genes here are mouse. The CDR3 end is not reached by the read, which stops 3 residues before it; the germline J gene fills it in. This rearrangement joins TRBV13-1 to TRBJ1-6; 7 bases fit TRBD1. TRBJ1-6 is an ORF, and what it does is uncertain. The V and J ends lost 3 bases and 3 bases, in that order; junction bases with no gene match: 3. The CDR3 totals 15 residues. In germline, CDR1 is NSHNY, CDR2 SYGAGN. The CDR3 protein is CASSVQGIYNSPLYF. Partial CDR3 DNA: TGTGCCAGCAGTGTACAGGGGATCTATAATTCGCCC.

As for this clone: Gene labels here are mouse ones. The read falls 4 residues short of the CDR3 end, and the missing part is taken from the germline J gene. At the DNA level, this CDR3 is encoded by other sequences in the same sample as well. The chain joins TRBV1 to TRBJ2-5; 8 nucleotides align to TRBD2. The CDR3 has 15 residues. CDR1 and CDR2 from the germline V gene are NSQYPW and LRSPGD (reference sequence). The CDR3 is CTCSAAGGRGDTQYF. CDR3 bases read: TGCACCTGCAGTGCAGCGGGGGGGCGAGGGGAC.

This clone was observed a few times. Any gene name here is a mouse gene name. The read falls 4 residues short of the CDR3 end, and the missing part is taken from the germline J gene. Within the sample, other DNA sequences also encode this same CDR3. The chain recombines TRBV5 with TRBJ2-3, with 7 nucleotides matching TRBD1. Germline CDR1 and CDR2: LGHNA and YNLKQL (reference sequence). The V and J ends lost 4 bases and 0 bases, in that order; junction bases with no gene match: 1. The CDR3 is made up of 14 amino acids. The part of the CDR3 DNA that was read is TGTGCCAGCAGCCGGGACAGTAGTGCAGAA. It encodes CASSRDSSAE. Given in full, the CDR3 is CASSRDSSAETLYF.